The source of this T cell receptor beta chain is a study of OX40 agonist ivuxolimab in advanced cancers. Study details: Three patients got partial responses; one had hepatocellular carcinoma and two had cutaneous melanoma. Broader study findings: Among T cells, CD8+ cells averaged more expanded clones than CD4+ cells. Low normalized clonal expansion also occurred in some nonresponding patients.

CDR1 SEHNR and CDR2 FQNEAQ come from the germline V gene (reference sequence). The V and J ends lost 6 bases and 0 bases, in that order; junction bases with no gene match: 5. The length of the CDR3 is 17 residues. With baseline, cycle 4 day 1, and cycle 7 day 1 as timepoints, blood was sampled. The protocol was immunoSEQ multiplex PCR, while the TCRdb copy is restricted to in-frame clones and leaves out a portion. The table lists some 95,000 clones, under 95% of them singletons. Remarks on this clone: No antigen is known for it.

The TCR originated in an adult with an advanced solid tumor such as melanoma, head and neck, liver or kidney cancer. Sequencing was performed on CD4+ or CD8+ T cells sorted from blood, taken in a trial of the OX40 agonist ivuxolimab. The chain combines TRBV7-9 with TRBJ2-6, with 10 positions matching TRBD1. DNA of the CDR3: TGTGCCAGCAGTTCCGGACAGGGGGGCTCTGGGGCCAACGTCCTGACTTTC. Amino acids: CASSSGQGGSGANVLTF. The full variable domain, in which reference TRBV7-9 and TRBJ2-6 provide the parts outside the CDR3, is DTGVSQNPRHKITKRGQNVTFRCDPISEHNRLYWYRQTLGQGPEFLTYFQNEAQLEKSRLLSDRFSAERPKGSFSTLEIQRTEQGDSAMYLCASSSGQGGSGANVLTFGAGSRLTVL.